This T cell receptor (beta chain) was observed in a study of T cells in Graves' hyperthyroidism and ophthalmopathy. Study information: At initial diagnosis, before any treatment had begun, peripheral blood was obtained.

There were TCR beta CDR3 regions amplified from RNA transcripts. The HTBI primer set drove a first-round RT-PCR of the TCR CDR3. TCRdb re-derived calls from the multiplex PCR reads in MiXCR, one entry per CDR3 protein. Of 600,000 or so distinct CDR3 sequences detected, about 14% appear once; the ten largest clones hold about 12%. Lactation, pregnancy, other autoimmune disease or uncontrolled infection excluded patients. Clinical symptoms, serum thyroxine, TRAb, thyroid ultrasound and orbital computed tomography established diagnosis. Germline values: CDR1 SGHRS, CDR2 YFSETQ. The CDR3 runs to 18 residues. Trimming cost V 2 bases and J 4 bases, with 22 bases left between them. This clonotype was recorded at least ten times.

This clonotype was obtained from a woman between 50 and 59 years old with Graves' ophthalmopathy. Sequenced input: blood. V and J are TRBV5-1 and TRBJ2-1; possibly TRBD1 for D (6 bases). Here the CDR3 reads CASSLTFSGQKVYNEQFF. CDR3 coding DNA: TGCGCCAGCAGCTTAACTTTTAGTGGACAGAAAGTTTACAATGAGCAGTTCTTC.